This TCR beta chain was observed in a study of blood T cells in healthy people across ages. Healthy Caucasians from Russia aged roughly 6 to 100 served as donors. A minimum of 6.5 million PBMCs was isolated per sample. It was with a sample-barcoded 5' primer and a J-beta primer mix that a second PCR of about 7 to 12 cycles was run. Each cDNA molecule was tagged by a template-switch adaptor with 12 random nucleotides. Every individual sample yielded 2.5 million or more paired-end reads (each containing CDR3). Each CDR3 protein is one row after TCRdb ran MiXCR on the 5' RACE reads. The repertoire holds over 600,000 distinct CDR3 sequences, with less than 45% as singletons. The CDR3 loop spans 15 amino acids. The ends lost 5 bases at V and 7 bases at J; junction bases unmatched: 4. Germline V gene data show CDR1 as MNHEY and CDR2 as SVGEGT.

This sequence originates from an elderly man in good health. Input material: blood. The genes are TRBV6-2 or TRBV6-3 and TRBJ2-1; 14 bases are a match to TRBD2. In nucleotides, the CDR3 is TGTGCCAGCAGTGGGACTAGCGGGAGTCTGAATGAGCAGTTCTTC. Its translation is CASSGTSGSLNEQFF.